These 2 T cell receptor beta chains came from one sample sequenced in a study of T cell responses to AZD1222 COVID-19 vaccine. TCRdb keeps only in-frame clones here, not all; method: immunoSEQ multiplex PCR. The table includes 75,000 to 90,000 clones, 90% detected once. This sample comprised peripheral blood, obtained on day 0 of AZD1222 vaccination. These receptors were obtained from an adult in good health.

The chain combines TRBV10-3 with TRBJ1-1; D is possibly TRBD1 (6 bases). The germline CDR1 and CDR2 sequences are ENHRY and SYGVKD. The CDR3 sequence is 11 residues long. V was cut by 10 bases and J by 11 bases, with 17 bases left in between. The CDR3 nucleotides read TGTGCCACGCTCAAAGGGGGTACGGCTTTCTTT. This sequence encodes CATLKGGTAFF.

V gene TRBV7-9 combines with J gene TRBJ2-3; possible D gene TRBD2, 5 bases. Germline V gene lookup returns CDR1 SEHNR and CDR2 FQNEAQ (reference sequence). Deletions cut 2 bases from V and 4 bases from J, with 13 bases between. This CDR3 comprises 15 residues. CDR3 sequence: CASSLSGGAADTQYF. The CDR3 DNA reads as TGTGCCAGCAGCTTATCTGGAGGAGCAGCAGATACGCAGTATTTT. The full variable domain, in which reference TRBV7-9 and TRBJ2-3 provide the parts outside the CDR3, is DTGVSQNPRHKITKRGQNVTFRCDPISEHNRLYWYRQTLGQGPEFLTYFQNEAQLEKSRLLSDRFSAERPKGSFSTLEIQRTEQGDSAMYLCASSLSGGAADTQYFGPGTRLTVL.